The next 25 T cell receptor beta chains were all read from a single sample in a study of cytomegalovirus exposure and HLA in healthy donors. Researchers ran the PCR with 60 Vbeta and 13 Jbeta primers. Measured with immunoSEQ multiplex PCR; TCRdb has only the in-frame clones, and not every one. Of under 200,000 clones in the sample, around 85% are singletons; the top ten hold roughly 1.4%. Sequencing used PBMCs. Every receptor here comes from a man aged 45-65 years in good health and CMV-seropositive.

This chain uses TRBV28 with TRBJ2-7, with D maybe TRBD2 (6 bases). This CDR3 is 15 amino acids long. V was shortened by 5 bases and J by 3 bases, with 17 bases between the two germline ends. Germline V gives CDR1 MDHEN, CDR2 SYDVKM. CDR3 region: CASSLAPGLVYEQYF. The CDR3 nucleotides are TGTGCCAGCAGTCTAGCGCCGGGGCTAGTCTACGAGCAGTACTTC.

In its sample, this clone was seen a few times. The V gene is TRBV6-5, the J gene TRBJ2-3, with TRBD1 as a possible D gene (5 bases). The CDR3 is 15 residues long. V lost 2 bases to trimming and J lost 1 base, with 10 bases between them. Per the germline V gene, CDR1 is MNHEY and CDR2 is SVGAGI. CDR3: CASSYMGRGTDTQYF. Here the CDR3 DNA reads TGTGCCAGCAGTTACATGGGGCGCGGCACAGATACGCAGTATTTT.

CDR3 sequence reads: CASSFTGSSPVYEQYF. CDR3 bases: TGTGCCAGCAGTTTTACAGGGAGCAGCCCCGTCTACGAGCAGTACTTC. The chain uses TRBV27 and TRBJ2-7; D perhaps matches TRBD1 (6 bases). Trimming shortened V by 3 bases and J by 3 bases, and 18 bases separated the two germline ends. Germline-derived CDR1 and CDR2 are MNHEY and SMNVEV (reference sequence). This CDR3 has 16 amino acids.

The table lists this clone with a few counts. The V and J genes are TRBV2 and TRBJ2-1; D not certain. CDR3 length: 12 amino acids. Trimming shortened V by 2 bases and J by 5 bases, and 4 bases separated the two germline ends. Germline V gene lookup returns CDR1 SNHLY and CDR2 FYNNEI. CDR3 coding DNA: TGTGCCAGCAGTGAACAAAACAATGAGCAGTTCTTC. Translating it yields CASSEQNNEQFF.

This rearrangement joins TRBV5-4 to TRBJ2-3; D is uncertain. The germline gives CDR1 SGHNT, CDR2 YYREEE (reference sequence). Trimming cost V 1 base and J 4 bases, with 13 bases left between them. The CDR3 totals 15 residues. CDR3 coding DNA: TGTGCCAGCAGCTTGCGAGGCGGCGCAGCAGATACGCAGTATTTT. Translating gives CASSLRGGAADTQYF.

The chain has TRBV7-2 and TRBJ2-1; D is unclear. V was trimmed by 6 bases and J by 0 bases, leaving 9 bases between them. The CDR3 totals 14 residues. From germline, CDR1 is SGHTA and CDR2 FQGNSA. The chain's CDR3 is CASRPPSSYNEQFF. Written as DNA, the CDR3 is TGTGCCAGCAGGCCCCCGAGCTCCTACAATGAGCAGTTCTTC. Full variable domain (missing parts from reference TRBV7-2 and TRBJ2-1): GAGVSQSPSNKVTEKGKDVELRCDPISGHTALYWYRQSLGQGLEFLIYFQGNSAPDKSGLPSDRFSAERTGGSVSTLTIQRTQQEDSAVYLCASRPPSSYNEQFFGPGTRLTVL.

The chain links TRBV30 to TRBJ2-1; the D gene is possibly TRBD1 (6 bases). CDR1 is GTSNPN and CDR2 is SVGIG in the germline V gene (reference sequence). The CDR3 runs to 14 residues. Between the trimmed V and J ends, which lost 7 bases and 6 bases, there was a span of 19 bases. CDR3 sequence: CALDLGRGINEQFF. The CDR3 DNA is TGTGCCTTGGACCTGGGCAGGGGAATCAATGAGCAGTTCTTC.

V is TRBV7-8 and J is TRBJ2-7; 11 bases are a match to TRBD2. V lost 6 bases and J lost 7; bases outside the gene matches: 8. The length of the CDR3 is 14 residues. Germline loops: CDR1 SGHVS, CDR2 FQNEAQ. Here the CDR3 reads CASSFSGRAWEQYF. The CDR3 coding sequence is TGTGCCAGCAGTTTTAGCGGGAGGGCCTGGGAGCAGTACTTC.

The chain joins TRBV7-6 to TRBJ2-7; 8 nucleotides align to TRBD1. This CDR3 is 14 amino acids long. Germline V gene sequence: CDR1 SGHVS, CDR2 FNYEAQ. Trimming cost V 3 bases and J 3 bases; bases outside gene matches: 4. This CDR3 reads CASSFDDRGYEQYF. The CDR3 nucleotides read TGTGCCAGCAGCTTCGACGACAGGGGCTACGAGCAGTACTTC. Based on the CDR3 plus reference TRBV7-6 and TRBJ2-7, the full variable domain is GAGVSQSPRYKVTKRGQDVALRCDPISGHVSLYWYRQALGQGPEFLTYFNYEAQQDKSGLPNDRFSAERPEGSISTLTIQRTEQRDSAMYRCASSFDDRGYEQYFGPGTRLTVT.

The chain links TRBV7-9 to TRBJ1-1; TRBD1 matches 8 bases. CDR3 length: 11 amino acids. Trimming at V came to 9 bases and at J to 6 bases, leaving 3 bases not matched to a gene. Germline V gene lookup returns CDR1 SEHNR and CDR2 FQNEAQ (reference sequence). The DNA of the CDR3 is TGTGCCAGGGACAGGGAATCTGAAGCTTTCTTT. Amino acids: CARDRESEAFF.

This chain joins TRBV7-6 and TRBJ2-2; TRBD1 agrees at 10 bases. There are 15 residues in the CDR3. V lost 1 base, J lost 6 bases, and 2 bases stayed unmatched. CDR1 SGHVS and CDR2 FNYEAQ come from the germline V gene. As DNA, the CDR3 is TGTGCCAGCAGCTTAGGAGGGACAGGGGCCGGGGAGCTGTTTTTT. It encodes CASSLGGTGAGELFF.

The CDR3 DNA reads as TGTGCCAGTACAGGGGGCCCCGGGTGGGGCTACACCTTC. Encoded protein: CASTGGPGWGYTF. The chain carries TRBV28 and TRBJ1-2, with 9 bases identical to TRBD1. Germline CDR1 and CDR2: MDHEN and SYDVKM. This CDR3 comprises 13 residues. The trim removed 9 bases at V and 8 bases at J, leaving 10 bases unmatched.

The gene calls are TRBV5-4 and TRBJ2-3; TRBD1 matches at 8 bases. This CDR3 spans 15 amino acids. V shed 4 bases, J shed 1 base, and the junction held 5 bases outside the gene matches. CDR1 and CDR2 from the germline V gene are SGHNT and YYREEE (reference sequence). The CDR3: CASSGIQGGTDTQYF. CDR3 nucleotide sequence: TGTGCCAGCAGCGGGATACAGGGGGGCACAGATACGCAGTATTTT.

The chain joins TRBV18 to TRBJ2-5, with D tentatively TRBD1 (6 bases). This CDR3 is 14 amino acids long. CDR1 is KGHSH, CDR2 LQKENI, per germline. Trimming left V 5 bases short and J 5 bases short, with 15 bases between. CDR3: CASSSDSRVETQYF. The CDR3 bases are TGTGCCAGCTCATCGGACAGTAGGGTGGAGACCCAGTACTTC. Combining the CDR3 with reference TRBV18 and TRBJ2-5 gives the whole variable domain NAGVMQNPRHLVRRRGQEARLRCSPMKGHSHVYWYRQLPEEGLKFMVYLQKENIIDESGMPKERFSAEFPKEGPSILRIQQVVRGDSAAYFCASSSDSRVETQYFGPGTRLLVL.

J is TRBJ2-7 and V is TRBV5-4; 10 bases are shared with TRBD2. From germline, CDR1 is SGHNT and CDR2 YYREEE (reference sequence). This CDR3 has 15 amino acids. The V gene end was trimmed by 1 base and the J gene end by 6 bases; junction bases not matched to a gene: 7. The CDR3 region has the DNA TGTGCCAGCAGCTTGTCGCTAGCGGGAGTTAGCGAGCAGTACTTC. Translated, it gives CASSLSLAGVSEQYF.

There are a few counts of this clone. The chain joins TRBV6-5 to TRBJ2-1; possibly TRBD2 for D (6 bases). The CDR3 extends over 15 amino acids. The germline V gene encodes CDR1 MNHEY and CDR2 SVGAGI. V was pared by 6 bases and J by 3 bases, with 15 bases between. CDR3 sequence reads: CASSNGLTVYNEQFF. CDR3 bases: TGTGCCAGCAGCAACGGACTAACTGTCTACAATGAGCAGTTCTTC.

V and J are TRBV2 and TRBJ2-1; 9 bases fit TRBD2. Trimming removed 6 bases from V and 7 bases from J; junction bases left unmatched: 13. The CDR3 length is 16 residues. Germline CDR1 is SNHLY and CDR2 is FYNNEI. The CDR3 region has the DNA TGTGCCAGCAGCGCTACCTGGGCGGGGGGGCTTAATGAGCAGTTCTTC. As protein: CASSATWAGGLNEQFF. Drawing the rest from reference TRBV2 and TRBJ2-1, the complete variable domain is EPEVTQTPSHQVTQMGQEVILRCVPISNHLYFYWYRQILGQKVEFLVSFYNNEISEKSEIFDDQFSVERPDGSNFTLKIRSTKLEDSAMYFCASSATWAGGLNEQFFGPGTRLTVL.

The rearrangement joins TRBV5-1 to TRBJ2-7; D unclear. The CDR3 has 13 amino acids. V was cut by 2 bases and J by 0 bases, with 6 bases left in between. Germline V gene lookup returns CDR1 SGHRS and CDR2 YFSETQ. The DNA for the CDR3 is TGCGCCAGCAGCTTAACTACCTCCTACGAGCAGTACTTC. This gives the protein CASSLTTSYEQYF.

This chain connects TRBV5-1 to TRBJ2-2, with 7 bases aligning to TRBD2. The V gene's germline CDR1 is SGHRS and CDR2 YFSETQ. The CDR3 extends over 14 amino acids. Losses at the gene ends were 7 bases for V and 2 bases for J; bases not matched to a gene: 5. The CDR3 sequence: CASGREVNTGELFF. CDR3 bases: TGCGCCAGCGGACGGGAGGTAAACACCGGGGAGCTGTTTTTT.

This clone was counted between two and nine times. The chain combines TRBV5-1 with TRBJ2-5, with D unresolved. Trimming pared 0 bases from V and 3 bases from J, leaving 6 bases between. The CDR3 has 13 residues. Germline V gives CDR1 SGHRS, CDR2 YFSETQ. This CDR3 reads CASSLASEETQYF. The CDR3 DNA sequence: TGCGCCAGCAGCTTGGCTTCAGAAGAGACCCAGTACTTC.

CDR3 residues: CAWGGTGATGELFF. The DNA of the CDR3 is TGTGCCTGGGGGGGGACAGGGGCAACCGGGGAGCTGTTTTTT. This chain connects TRBV30 to TRBJ2-2, with TRBD1 identical over 10 bases. Looked up from germline, CDR1 is GTSNPN and CDR2 is SVGIG (reference sequence). CDR3 length: 14 residues. V lost 5 bases to trimming and J lost 5 bases; unmatched junction nucleotides: 5.

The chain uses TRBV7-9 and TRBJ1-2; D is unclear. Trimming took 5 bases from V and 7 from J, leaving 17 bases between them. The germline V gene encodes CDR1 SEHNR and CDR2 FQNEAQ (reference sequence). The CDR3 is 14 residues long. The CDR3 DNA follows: TGTGCCAGCAGCCCGCCCTTGGAGGCGTCTGGCTACACCTTC. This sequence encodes CASSPPLEASGYTF.

CDR3 nucleotide sequence: TGCAGCGTTGAAAAGCAGGGGACGCATGGCTACACCTTC. Translated: CSVEKQGTHGYTF. The chain has TRBV29-1 and TRBJ1-2; D possibly corresponds to TRBD1 (6 bases). This CDR3 is 13 amino acids long. The V end was cut by 2 bases, the J end by 6 bases, with 13 bases between. The V gene's germline CDR1 is SQVTM and CDR2 ANQGSEA.

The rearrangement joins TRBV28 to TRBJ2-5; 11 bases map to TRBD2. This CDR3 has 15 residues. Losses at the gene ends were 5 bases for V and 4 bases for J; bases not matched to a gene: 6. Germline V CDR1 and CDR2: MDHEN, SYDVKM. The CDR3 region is CASSPLAGGRETQYF. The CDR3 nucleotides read TGTGCCAGCAGTCCGTTAGCGGGGGGGCGAGAGACCCAGTACTTC.

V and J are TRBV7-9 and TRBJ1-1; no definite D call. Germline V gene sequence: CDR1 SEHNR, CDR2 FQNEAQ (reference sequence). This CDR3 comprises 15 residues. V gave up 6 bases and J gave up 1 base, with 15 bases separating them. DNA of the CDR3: TGTGCCAGCAGTCGCATGGGAGGCGGGAACACTGAAGCTTTCTTT. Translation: CASSRMGGGNTEAFF.